Each of the 29 T cell receptor beta chains below was sequenced from the same sample in a study of blood T cells in healthy people across ages. A second PCR of 7 to 11 cycles used a sample-barcoded 5' primer and a J-beta primer mix. Each CDR3 protein is one row after TCRdb ran MiXCR on the 5' RACE reads. The repertoire holds about a million distinct CDR3 sequences, with around two fifths as singletons. The sequenced sample was blood. These receptors came from a man aged 18 to 29 in good health.

For this clonotype: A much larger clone is a single base away; this may be a read error. The rearrangement uses TRBV5-1 and TRBJ2-7; 7 bases line up with TRBD1. V dropped 6 bases and J dropped 7; count of bases not matched to a gene: 13. Germline lookup yields CDR1 SGHRS and CDR2 YFSETQ. There are 14 residues in the CDR3. CDR3 DNA: TGCGCCAGCACCCCAGGGGGTTCCTACAATGAGCAGTACTTC. It encodes CASTPGGSYNEQYF.

This clonotype was observed many times. This chain links TRBV3-1 with TRBJ1-2; D is uncertain. Germline V gene lookup returns CDR1 LGHDT and CDR2 YNNKEL (reference sequence). There are 15 residues in the CDR3. V was pared by 0 bases and J by 3 bases, with 11 bases between. As DNA, the CDR3 is TGTGCCAGCAGCCAAGAAAAGGCGGGATACTATGGCTACACCTTC. The encoded protein is CASSQEKAGYYGYTF.

This clonotype came up a few times. The J gene is TRBJ2-7, the V gene TRBV20-1; D not certain. The CDR3 runs to 14 residues. CDR1 is DFQATT and CDR2 is SNEGSKA in the germline V gene (reference sequence). V dropped 6 bases and J dropped 1 base, with 16 bases sitting between them. As DNA, the CDR3 is TGCAGTGCCCAAGACGGAAGGGAATCCTACGAGCAGTACTTC. This encodes CSAQDGRESYEQYF.

This clonotype was counted ten times or more. The rearrangement uses TRBV14 and TRBJ1-2, with 7 nucleotides matching TRBD1. Germline assignment: CDR1 SGHDN and CDR2 FVKESK. The CDR3 consists of 16 residues. After removal of 1 base from V and 4 bases from J, the junction contained 9 bases not matched to a gene. The chain's CDR3 is CASSQGRDSLSYGYTF. In nucleotides, the CDR3 is TGTGCCAGCAGCCAAGGTCGGGACAGTTTAAGCTATGGCTACACCTTC.

This clonotype was detected only once. The chain has TRBV29-1 and TRBJ2-1; D call uncertain. CDR1 SQVTM and CDR2 ANQGSEA come from the germline V gene. The length of the CDR3 is 12 residues. The V end lost 3 bases, the J end lost 10 bases, and 13 bases lay between the germline ends. The CDR3 bases are TGCAGCGTTGAGGACGGATCCTACGAGCAGTTCTTC. Its translation is CSVEDGSYEQFF.

This clonotype was seen ten or more times. The V and J genes are TRBV5-1 and TRBJ2-1, with 10 bases that match TRBD1. V shed 3 bases, J shed 6 bases, and the junction held 6 bases outside the gene matches. The germline CDR1 and CDR2 sequences are SGHRS and YFSETQ. CDR3 length: 15 residues. The CDR3 region has the DNA TGCGCCAGCAGCTCTGGACAGGGGGATATCAATGAGCAGTTCTTC. This translates into CASSSGQGDINEQFF.

The chain has TRBV5-1 and TRBJ2-3, with 8 nucleotides matching TRBD1. This CDR3 contains 16 residues. CDR1 SGHRS and CDR2 YFSETQ come from the germline V gene. With 1 base clipped from V and 5 bases from J, the junction kept 9 bases outside the gene matches. The CDR3 DNA sequence: TGCGCCAGCAGCTTGAATACAGGGGGAGAAGGAGATACGCAGTATTTT. It codes for CASSLNTGGEGDTQYF.

This clonotype was found a few times. The V call is TRBV20-1, the J call TRBJ1-4, with a weak D call TRBD1 (6 bases). CDR3 length: 16 amino acids. Germline CDR1 and CDR2: DFQATT and SNEGSKA (reference sequence). Trimming stripped 4 bases from V and 3 bases from J, with 18 bases between. The CDR3 loop reads CSAKPRAGAANEKLFF. In DNA, the CDR3 is TGCAGTGCTAAGCCTCGTGCAGGGGCCGCTAATGAAAAACTGTTTTTT.

This clonotype was observed a few times. V is TRBV20-1 and J is TRBJ2-5; D might be TRBD1 or TRBD2, each matching 5 bases. Germline V gene sequence: CDR1 DFQATT, CDR2 SNEGSKA (reference sequence). Trimming left V 5 bases short and J 4 bases short, with 17 bases between. The CDR3 runs 14 residues. The CDR3, as DNA: TGCAGTGCTGCACCGGGACCGTCTCCAGAGACCCAGTACTTC. Protein product: CSAAPGPSPETQYF.

This clonotype was seen a few times. The chain carries TRBV19 and TRBJ1-1; no definite D call. Between the trimmed V and J ends, which lost 5 bases and 2 bases, there was a span of 12 bases. Germline V gene lookup returns CDR1 LNHDA and CDR2 SQIVND (reference sequence). The CDR3 totals 14 residues. The CDR3 coding sequence is TGTGCCAGTAGTGAGCTCCCAGCAAACACTGAAGCTTTCTTT. The encoded protein is CASSELPANTEAFF.

There are a few counts of this clonotype. The gene calls are TRBV29-1 and TRBJ2-3, with D possibly TRBD1 on 6 matching bases. CDR1 is SQVTM, CDR2 ANQGSEA, per germline. The CDR3 consists of 12 residues. Trimming cost V 2 bases and J 6 bases, with 9 bases left between them. Written as DNA, the CDR3 is TGCAGCGTTGAACAGGGGAGCGATACGCAGTATTTT. Translated: CSVEQGSDTQYF.

The V gene is TRBV6-2 or TRBV6-3, the J gene TRBJ2-7; D may be TRBD2 (5 bases). The CDR3 extends over 22 amino acids. Germline V lookup: CDR1 MNHEY, CDR2 SVGEGT. V shed 2 bases and J shed 4 bases, with 36 bases lying between them. CDR3 residues: CASSYPQPTRGRRPKVFYEQYF. CDR3 bases: TGTGCCAGCAGTTACCCCCAACCTACACGGGGTAGGCGGCCAAAGGTTTTTTACGAGCAGTACTTC.

There are a few counts of this clonotype. The rearrangement links TRBV25-1 to TRBJ1-2, with TRBD1 as a possible D gene (6 bases). V was shortened by 2 bases and J by 6 bases, with 13 bases between the two germline ends. This CDR3 spans 14 amino acids. From germline, CDR1 is MGHDK and CDR2 SYGVNS. The CDR3 DNA sequence: TGTGCCAGCAGTGAAGCCAGGGGTGGACATGGCTACACCTTC. Translating gives CASSEARGGHGYTF.

The gene calls are TRBV4-1 and TRBJ2-1; D gene ambiguous. CDR1 and CDR2 (germline): MGHRA, YSYEKL. Trimming left V 1 base short and J 8 bases short, with 12 bases between. The CDR3 runs 14 residues. CDR3: CASSQGALGDEQFF. In DNA, the CDR3 is TGCGCCAGCAGCCAAGGTGCGCTTGGCGATGAGCAGTTCTTC.

The V call is TRBV4-1, the J call TRBJ2-5; D uncertain. The germline V gene encodes CDR1 MGHRA and CDR2 YSYEKL. V lost 2 bases and J 11 bases, leaving 21 bases between the germline ends. This CDR3 has 15 amino acids. This CDR3 is CASSQLLGYHNEQYF. The DNA of the CDR3 is TGCGCCAGCAGCCAATTGCTAGGGTATCACAATGAGCAGTACTTC.

This clonotype was seen more than once but under ten times. The chain uses TRBV28 and TRBJ2-3; D is ambiguous. The V end lost 2 bases, the J end lost 6 bases, and 15 bases lay between the germline ends. Germline V gene lookup returns CDR1 MDHEN and CDR2 SYDVKM. The CDR3 covers 15 residues. DNA for the CDR3: TGTGCCAGCAGTTTAAGCTCCGCAGGCAGGGATACGCAGTATTTT. Translated: CASSLSSAGRDTQYF.

This clonotype has a count of ten or more. V is TRBV6-5 and J is TRBJ1-2, with unresolved D. The CDR3 runs to 13 residues. The germline gives CDR1 MNHEY, CDR2 SVGAGI. Trimming shortened V by 2 bases and J by 2 bases, and 6 bases separated the two germline ends. CDR3: CASSYTVNYGYTF. For the CDR3, the DNA is TGTGCCAGCAGTTACACGGTCAACTATGGCTACACCTTC.

This clonotype has only a few counts. J is TRBJ2-1 and V is TRBV7-9; a possible D gene is TRBD1 (6 bases). V lost 5 bases and J 0 bases, leaving 17 bases between the germline ends. From germline, CDR1 is SEHNR and CDR2 FQNEAQ (reference sequence). The CDR3 loop spans 17 amino acids. CDR3 nucleotide sequence: TGTGCCAGCAGCCCCACCCAAGGACAGAGCTCCTACAATGAGCAGTTCTTC. This gives the protein CASSPTQGQSSYNEQFF.

This clonotype was observed many times. The chain combines TRBV7-9 with TRBJ2-4; D is uncertain. The CDR3 runs 13 residues. Trimming took off 1 base at V and 5 bases at J, with 6 bases between the two ends. Germline CDR1 is SEHNR and CDR2 is FQNEAQ (reference sequence). The CDR3 is CASSLGRQNIQYF. In DNA form, the CDR3 reads TGTGCCAGCAGCTTAGGCAGACAAAACATTCAGTACTTC. Using reference TRBV7-9 and TRBJ2-4 for the parts outside the CDR3, the full variable domain is DTGVSQNPRHKITKRGQNVTFRCDPISEHNRLYWYRQTLGQGPEFLTYFQNEAQLEKSRLLSDRFSAERPKGSFSTLEIQRTEQGDSAMYLCASSLGRQNIQYFGAGTRLSVL.

This clonotype showed up many times. CDR3 sequence (DNA): TGTGCCAGCAGTTTAACGGGCTCAGGGGCCCAGTACTTC. This encodes CASSLTGSGAQYF. The chain uses TRBV28 and TRBJ2-5, with D perhaps TRBD1 (6 bases). The V and J ends lost 2 bases and 9 bases respectively, with 13 bases between them. The CDR3 extends over 13 amino acids. The germline gives CDR1 MDHEN, CDR2 SYDVKM. Combining the CDR3 with reference TRBV28 and TRBJ2-5 gives the whole variable domain DVKVTQSSRYLVKRTGEKVFLECVQDMDHENMFWYRQDPGLGLRLIYFSYDVKMKEKGDIPEGYSVSREKKERFSLILESASTNQTSMYLCASSLTGSGAQYFGPGTRLLVL.

In the case of this clonotype: An end of the junction differs from the germline gene, which may be a read error. The J gene is TRBJ1-1, the V gene TRBV4-3; the D is unclear. The CDR3 contains 15 residues. From germline, CDR1 is LGHNA and CDR2 YSLEER. The CDR3 spells CASGHRAGDRTEAFF. The CDR3 coding sequence is TGCGCCAGCGGCCATAGGGCGGGAGATAGGACTGAAGCTTTCTTT.

The rearrangement links TRBV11-1 to TRBJ2-1; 10 bases map to TRBD2. CDR3 length equals 20 residues. After removal of 2 bases from V and 2 bases from J, the junction contained 15 bases not matched to a gene. CDR1 SGHAT and CDR2 FQDESV come from the germline V gene (reference sequence). In nucleotides, the CDR3 is TGTGCCAGCAGCTTACGGATAGCTAGCGGGGGAGCGAGGCCCTACAATGAGCAGTTCTTC. This translates into CASSLRIASGGARPYNEQFF.

This clonotype was seen just once. The chain carries TRBV6-6 and TRBJ2-3; D gene uncertain. The V end lost 2 bases, the J end lost 2 bases, and 14 bases lay between the germline ends. Germline assignment: CDR1 MNHNY and CDR2 SVGAGI (reference sequence). This CDR3 region has 16 residues. The CDR3 spells CASSYEDGRNTDTQYF. CDR3 sequence (DNA): TGTGCCAGCAGTTACGAGGACGGCCGTAACACAGATACGCAGTATTTT.

The genes are TRBV10-3 and TRBJ2-7; 13 bases line up with TRBD2. The CDR3 consists of 15 residues. Germline V gene data show CDR1 as ENHRY and CDR2 as SYGVKD. V was clipped by 4 bases and J by 1 base; unmatched bases: 1. The chain's CDR3 is CAISGTSGGSYEQYF. CDR3 coding DNA: TGTGCCATCAGTGGGACTAGCGGGGGTTCCTACGAGCAGTACTTC.

The rearrangement joins TRBV3-1 to TRBJ2-1; D remains ambiguous. Germline CDR1 is LGHDT and CDR2 is YNNKEL (reference sequence). V lost 4 bases and J 3 bases, leaving 13 bases between the germline ends. The CDR3 contains 15 residues. CDR3 sequence reads: CASSREGYVYNEQFF. CDR3 sequence (DNA): TGTGCCAGCAGCCGGGAAGGGTATGTCTACAATGAGCAGTTCTTC.

This rearrangement joins TRBV4-2 to TRBJ2-1; D remains unclear. The CDR3 length is 15 residues. V lost 0 bases and J 4 bases, leaving 10 bases between the germline ends. Germline-derived CDR1 and CDR2 are LGHNA and YNFKEQ. Here the CDR3 DNA reads TGTGCCAGCAGCCAAGATCGCGCTGAGTACAATGAGCAGTTCTTC. Protein: CASSQDRAEYNEQFF.

This clonotype was detected a few times. The chain couples TRBV20-1 to TRBJ1-4, with 7 bases aligning to TRBD1. V dropped 6 bases and J dropped 3; count of bases not matched to a gene: 4. Per germline, CDR1 DFQATT and CDR2 SNEGSKA (reference sequence). The CDR3 totals 13 residues. DNA for the CDR3: TGCAGTGCAAAACAGGGGCCTAATGAAAAACTGTTTTTT. It encodes CSAKQGPNEKLFF.

This clonotype was recorded a few times. V and J are TRBV28 and TRBJ2-7; TRBD1 matches 7 bases. Per the germline V gene, CDR1 is MDHEN and CDR2 is SYDVKM. The CDR3 has 15 amino acids. V was pared by 2 bases and J by 0 bases, with 4 bases of the junction left unmatched. The CDR3 region is CASSLRGGRSYEQYF. The CDR3 DNA reads TGTGCCAGCAGTTTACGAGGGGGCCGCTCCTACGAGCAGTACTTC.

This clonotype was detected only a few times. The chain carries TRBV14 and TRBJ2-1, with 10 bases aligning to TRBD1. Germline-derived CDR1 and CDR2 are SGHDN and FVKESK. The CDR3 extends over 12 amino acids. Trimming removed 0 bases from V and 15 bases from J; junction bases left unmatched: 2. This CDR3 reads CASSQDRQGAFF. CDR3 DNA: TGTGCCAGCAGCCAAGATAGACAGGGGGCGTTCTTC.